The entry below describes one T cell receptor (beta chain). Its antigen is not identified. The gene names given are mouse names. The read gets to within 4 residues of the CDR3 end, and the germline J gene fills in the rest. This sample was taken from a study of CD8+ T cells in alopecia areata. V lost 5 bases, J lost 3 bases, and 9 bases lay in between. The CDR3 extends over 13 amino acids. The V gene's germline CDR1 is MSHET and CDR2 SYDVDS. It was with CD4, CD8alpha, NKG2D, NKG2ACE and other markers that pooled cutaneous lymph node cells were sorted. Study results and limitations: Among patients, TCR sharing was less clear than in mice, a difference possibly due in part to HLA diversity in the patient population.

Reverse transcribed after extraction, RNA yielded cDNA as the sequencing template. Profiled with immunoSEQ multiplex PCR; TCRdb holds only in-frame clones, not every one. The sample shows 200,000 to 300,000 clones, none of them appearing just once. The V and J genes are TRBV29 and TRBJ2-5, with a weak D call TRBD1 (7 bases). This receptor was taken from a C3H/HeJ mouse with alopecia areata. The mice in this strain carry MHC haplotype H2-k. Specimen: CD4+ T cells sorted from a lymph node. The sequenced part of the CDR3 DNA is TGTGCTAGCAGTAGGGGGCAACAAGAC. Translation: CASSRGQQD. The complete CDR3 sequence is CASSRGQQDTQYF.